Listed below are T cell receptor beta chains from one sample, sequenced in a study of CD8+ T cells in alopecia areata. Method: immunoSEQ multiplex PCR; TCRdb's copy keeps in-frame clones and lacks some. The sample holds about 97,000 clones, around 38% seen once. The sample was CD4+ T cells sorted from blood. The receptors were sampled from a human donor with alopecia areata. The CDR3 runs from the conserved cysteine through the conserved F or W. A D gene is named only where the DNA matches it firmly. Expanded clones are given a class, and other clones once, few, many or no size at all.

clone_size	d_call	v_call	j_call	cdr3_nt	cdr3_aa
few	NA	TRBV7-8	TRBJ2-4	TGTGCCAGCAGCTCGGAGGGAGCCAAAAACATTCAGTACTTC	CASSSEGAKNIQYF
NA	NA	TRBV9	TRBJ2-5	TGTGCCAGCAGCGTAGGAGGGGGAATCCAAGAGACCCAGTACTTC	CASSVGGGIQETQYF
NA	NA	TRBV9	TRBJ2-3	TGTGCCAGCAGGTTGGGCACAGATACGCAGTATTTT	CASRLGTDTQYF
few	NA	TRBV29-1	TRBJ2-7	TGCAGCGTTGAAAGTGGGGCAGGTGCGCCCTACGAGCAGTACTTC	CSVESGAGAPYEQYF
NA	NA	TRBV27	TRBJ1-4	TGTGCCAGCAGGGCGATAGCAACTAATGAAAAACTGTTTTTT	CASRAIATNEKLFF
NA	TRBD1	TRBV4-3	TRBJ2-7	TGCGCCAGCAGCCAAGATATTGGACAGGGTAGTGACGAGCAGTACTTC	CASSQDIGQGSDEQYF
NA	NA	TRBV30	TRBJ1-1	TGTGCCTGGAATTCGTGGGGGCTGGGGAGCACTGAAGCTTTCTTT	CAWNSWGLGSTEAFF
NA	NA	TRBV29-1	TRBJ2-2	TGCAGCGCAACAGGGACGGCCACCGGGGAGCTGTTTTTT	CSATGTATGELFF
NA	TRBD1	TRBV4-2	TRBJ1-5	TGTGCCAGCAGCCAGGACAGGACGGATTTCTGGCCCCAGCATTTT	CASSQDRTDFWPQHF
NA	NA	TRBV29-1	TRBJ2-3	TGCAGCGGCCGACAGGCAGATACGCAGTATTTT	CSGRQADTQYF
few	TRBD2	TRBV29-1	TRBJ2-6	TGCAGCGCCCTTGGGGGCGGGAGGGCCTCTGGGGCCAACGTCCTGACTTTC	CSALGGGRASGANVLTF
NA	NA	TRBV27	TRBJ2-7	TGTGCCAGCAGTTTTTCCAGGGGTCCCTACGAGCAGTACTTC	CASSFSRGPYEQYF
NA	TRBD2	TRBV29-1	TRBJ2-3	TGCAGCGTTACCGGGACTAGCGGGAGAGGTATCCTTGGCACAGATACGCAGTATTTT	CSVTGTSGRGILGTDTQYF
NA	TRBD2	TRBV5-1	TRBJ2-1	TGCGCCAGCAGCTTGGGGGTTAGCGGGACTGATGAGCAGTTCTTC	CASSLGVSGTDEQFF
NA	NA	TRBV19	TRBJ2-5	TGTGCCAGTAGTGTGAGGGAAGAGACCCAGTACTTC	CASSVREETQYF
NA	NA	TRBV10-3	TRBJ2-3	TGTGCCATCAGTGATCCGGCGCACCCAAGCACAGATACGCAGTATTTT	CAISDPAHPSTDTQYF
NA	NA	TRBV28	TRBJ1-5	TGTGCCAGCAGCCTGGGGGGAGTTCAGCCCCAGCATTTT	CASSLGGVQPQHF
NA	NA	TRBV27	TRBJ2-3	TGTGCCAGCAGTTCGTCCTATGGACTCTTCTCCACAGATACGCAGTATTTT	CASSSSYGLFSTDTQYF
NA	NA	TRBV14	TRBJ2-3	TGTGCCAGCAGCCAAGAGGGGGCAACGCAGTATTTT	CASSQEGATQYF
few	NA	TRBV30	TRBJ1-2	TGTGCCTGGAGTGCAGGAAGTTGGATGACCTATGGCTACACCTTC	CAWSAGSWMTYGYTF
NA	NA	TRBV30	TRBJ1-1	TGTGCCTGGAGTGGCCGGGGTTCGGACACTGAAGCTTTCTTT	CAWSGRGSDTEAFF
NA	TRBD1	TRBV2	TRBJ2-1	TGTGCCAGCCGTAGGGGACAGGGGGCCGGCGAGCAGTTCTTC	CASRRGQGAGEQFF
NA	TRBD2	TRBV5-4	TRBJ2-7	TGTGCCAGCAGCGGGACTAGCGGGAGCCTCGGCGAGCAGTACTTC	CASSGTSGSLGEQYF
NA	NA	TRBV30	TRBJ2-7	TGTGCCTGGAGTAAATCAGGCTGGACCGAGCAGTACTTC	CAWSKSGWTEQYF
NA	NA	TRBV30	TRBJ1-5	TGTGCCTGGAGTGTTGCTCGCGATCAGCCCCAGCATTTT	CAWSVARDQPQHF
NA	TRBD1	TRBV15	TRBJ1-2	TGTGCCACCAGCAGAGACCGCCGAGACAGGGAGGGTGGCTACACCTTC	CATSRDRRDREGGYTF
NA	TRBD1	TRBV5-4	TRBJ2-5	TGTGCCAGCAGGTCCGGGACAGTACAAGAGACCCAGTACTTC	CASRSGTVQETQYF
few	NA	TRBV7-2	TRBJ1-2	TGTGCCAGCAGCCTTGACAAGTTAAGGGGCCGCGGCTACACCTTC	CASSLDKLRGRGYTF
few	NA	TRBV7-9	TRBJ2-1	TGTGCCAGCAGCTTAGCGTCCGGGTACAATGAGCAGTTCTTC	CASSLASGYNEQFF
NA	NA	TRBV19	TRBJ1-1	TGTGCCCCCTGGGGGATGAACACTGAAGCTTTCTTT	CAPWGMNTEAFF
NA	TRBD2	TRBV27	TRBJ2-3	TGCGCCAGCAGTCGTAGCGGGAGGAGCACAGATACGCAGTATTTT	CASSRSGRSTDTQYF
few	TRBD1	TRBV30	TRBJ1-5	TGTGCCTGGCGAGACAGGGAGGCCCTTAGCAATCAGCCCCAGCATTTT	CAWRDREALSNQPQHF
few	NA	TRBV5-5	TRBJ2-5	TGTGCCAGCAGCCCATTGGCGGCCAGGGGTGAGACCCAGTACTTC	CASSPLAARGETQYF
few	NA	TRBV7-2	TRBJ2-1	TGTGCCAGCAGCATTAGTCATTCATTCTCCTACAATGAGCAGTTCTTC	CASSISHSFSYNEQFF
NA	NA	TRBV11-2	TRBJ1-2	TGTGCCAGCAGCTTAGAGGGCAGAGGCTATGGCTACACCTTC	CASSLEGRGYGYTF
NA	NA	TRBV5-1	TRBJ2-5	TGCGCCAGCAGCTTGGGGGCAAATATTAACCAAGAGACCCAGTACTTC	CASSLGANINQETQYF
NA	NA	TRBV28	TRBJ2-7	TGTGCCAGCAGTCCTAATCGGGCAGGTTCCGAGCAGTACTTC	CASSPNRAGSEQYF
NA	NA	TRBV4-1	TRBJ2-7	TGCGCCAGCAGCCAAGAAGGAGGGTACGAGCAGTACTTC	CASSQEGGYEQYF
NA	NA	TRBV25-1	TRBJ1-1	TGTGCCAGCAGTCCTGGTTATGGTACTGAAGCTTTCTTT	CASSPGYGTEAFF
NA	NA	TRBV27	TRBJ2-7	TGTGCCAGCAGTCGCAGGGATCTAGGGAGCCACGAGCAGTACTTC	CASSRRDLGSHEQYF
NA	NA	TRBV30	TRBJ2-7	TGTGCCTGGAGGAACCGATTAACCGAAACCTACGAGCAGTACTTC	CAWRNRLTETYEQYF
NA	NA	TRBV5-1	TRBJ2-3	TGCGCCAGCAACCTGGGGGATACGCAGTATTTT	CASNLGDTQYF
NA	NA	TRBV6-5	TRBJ2-5	TGTGCCAGCAGTTACCTCCGGGGCAGAGAGACCCAGTACTTC	CASSYLRGRETQYF
few	NA	TRBV5-1	TRBJ2-1	TGCGCCAGCAGCTCAGACAACGGCAATGAGCAGTTCTTC	CASSSDNGNEQFF
NA	NA	TRBV5-1	TRBJ2-5	TGCGCCAGCAGCTACGGACAAGCCCAAGAGACCCAGTACTTC	CASSYGQAQETQYF
NA	NA	TRBV5-1	TRBJ2-5	TGCGCCAGCAGCTTGCTTCAGCGGGAGACCCAGTACTTC	CASSLLQRETQYF
NA	NA	TRBV7-2	TRBJ2-7	TGTGCCAGCAGCTTAGGAATCGGGGGAAGCTCCTACGAGCAGTACTTC	CASSLGIGGSSYEQYF
NA	TRBD2	TRBV27	TRBJ2-5	TGTGCCAGCAGTCACGGGACTAGCGGGGGGGTAGAGACCCAGTACTTC	CASSHGTSGGVETQYF
NA	NA	TRBV15	TRBJ1-4	TGTGCCACCAGCCCCTCGGCTAATGAAAAACTGTTTTTT	CATSPSANEKLFF
NA	TRBD2	TRBV4-2	TRBJ2-7	TGTGCCAGCAGCCAACTAGCGGGCGGTCTAACCTACGAGCAGTACTTC	CASSQLAGGLTYEQYF
NA	NA	TRBV5-6	TRBJ1-2	TGTGCCAGCAACCTCGGCTATGGCTACACCTTC	CASNLGYGYTF
NA	NA	TRBV28	TRBJ2-1	TGTGCCAGCAGAGGGGGGATCCCCTACAATGAGCAGTTCTTC	CASRGGIPYNEQFF
NA	TRBD2	TRBV7-2	TRBJ2-1	TGTGCCAGCAGCGGCCGGACTAGCGGGGGATACAATGAGCAGTTCTTC	CASSGRTSGGYNEQFF
NA	TRBD1	TRBV5-1	TRBJ2-3	TGCGCCAGCAGCCTGGTGGGGACAGGAGTTAGCACAGATACGCAGTATTTT	CASSLVGTGVSTDTQYF